These T cell receptor beta chains were read from a single sample in a study of blood T cells in healthy people across ages. From the 5' RACE reads, TCRdb called clonotypes with MiXCR, one entry per CDR3 protein. The table records 500,000 to 550,000 distinct CDR3 sequences, about 25% of them present only once. This sample was also put to use in a study of T cells of mothers and their children.

Material for sequencing was blood. These receptors were obtained from a boy younger than 18 in good health. The CDR3 runs from the conserved cysteine through the conserved F or W. D genes are given only for firm matches. Size is omitted from some rows. Given values are once, few, many or a class for expanded clones.

v_call: TRBV5-1
d_call: TRBD1
clone_size: NA
j_call: TRBJ2-2
cdr3_aa: CASSFQSGGGSGELFF
cdr3_nt: TGCGCCAGCAGCTTTCAGTCAGGGGGCGGTTCCGGGGAGCTGTTTTTT

v_call: TRBV6-6
d_call: TRBD1
clone_size: few
j_call: TRBJ1-4
cdr3_aa: CASSRLGTGAEKLFF
cdr3_nt: TGTGCCAGCAGTCGCCTAGGGACAGGCGCCGAAAAACTGTTTTTT

v_call: TRBV7-3
d_call: NA
clone_size: NA
j_call: TRBJ1-2
cdr3_aa: CASSQTPGDGYTF
cdr3_nt: TGTGCCAGCAGCCAGACGCCTGGGGATGGCTACACCTTC

v_call: TRBV6-5
d_call: NA
clone_size: many
j_call: TRBJ2-4
cdr3_aa: CASGKNIQYF
cdr3_nt: TGTGCCAGCGGAAAAAACATTCAGTACTTC

v_call: TRBV24-1
d_call: TRBD1
clone_size: few
j_call: TRBJ1-6
cdr3_aa: CATSDHGQGDNSPLHF
cdr3_nt: TGTGCCACCAGTGATCATGGACAGGGGGATAATTCACCCCTCCACTTT

v_call: TRBV20-1
d_call: TRBD1
clone_size: NA
j_call: TRBJ1-1
cdr3_aa: CSAPGTGNTEAFF
cdr3_nt: TGCAGTGCACCCGGGACAGGGAACACTGAAGCTTTCTTT

v_call: TRBV7-2
d_call: NA
clone_size: many
j_call: TRBJ1-2
cdr3_aa: CASSLAGGSNYGYTF
cdr3_nt: TGTGCCAGCAGCTTAGCTGGCGGATCCAACTATGGCTACACCTTC

v_call: TRBV5-5
d_call: TRBD1
clone_size: few
j_call: TRBJ1-5
cdr3_aa: CASSDRDSDQPQHF
cdr3_nt: TGTGCCAGCAGCGACCGGGACAGCGATCAGCCCCAGCATTTT

v_call: TRBV4-1
d_call: NA
clone_size: NA
j_call: TRBJ2-2
cdr3_aa: CASSQERQNPTGELFF
cdr3_nt: TGCGCCAGCAGCCAAGAAAGACAGAATCCCACCGGGGAGCTGTTTTTT

v_call: TRBV29-1
d_call: NA
clone_size: few
j_call: TRBJ2-1
cdr3_aa: CSVEGPNSNEQFF
cdr3_nt: TGCAGCGTTGAGGGACCCAATAGCAATGAGCAGTTCTTC

v_call: TRBV7-9
d_call: NA
clone_size: few
j_call: TRBJ2-1
cdr3_aa: CASSFQGIHNEQFF
cdr3_nt: TGTGCCAGCAGCTTTCAGGGAATCCACAATGAGCAGTTCTTC

v_call: TRBV12-3/TRBV12-4
d_call: TRBD1
clone_size: few
j_call: TRBJ1-3
cdr3_aa: CASRPYRGENGPIYF
cdr3_nt: TGTGCCAGCAGACCTTACAGGGGGGAGAACGGACCCATATATTTT

v_call: TRBV20-1
d_call: TRBD1
clone_size: NA
j_call: TRBJ2-5
cdr3_aa: CSAPGTGGQETQYF
cdr3_nt: TGCAGTGCCCCGGGGACAGGGGGCCAAGAGACCCAGTACTTC

v_call: TRBV9
d_call: NA
clone_size: NA
j_call: TRBJ1-4
cdr3_aa: CASSVGQGDEKLFF
cdr3_nt: TGTGCCAGCAGCGTCGGACAAGGCGATGAAAAACTGTTTTTT

v_call: TRBV18
d_call: NA
clone_size: NA
j_call: TRBJ2-3
cdr3_aa: CASSPGPGPDTQYF
cdr3_nt: TGTGCCAGCTCACCAGGCCCCGGACCAGATACGCAGTATTTT

v_call: TRBV7-9
d_call: NA
clone_size: many
j_call: TRBJ2-3
cdr3_aa: CASSLEESTDTQYF
cdr3_nt: TGTGCCAGCAGCTTAGAAGAATCTACAGATACGCAGTATTTT

v_call: TRBV7-9
d_call: TRBD2
clone_size: few
j_call: TRBJ2-7
cdr3_aa: CASSLPGGNYEQYF
cdr3_nt: TGTGCCAGCAGCTTACCGGGGGGAAACTACGAGCAGTACTTC

v_call: TRBV5-1
d_call: NA
clone_size: NA
j_call: TRBJ2-7
cdr3_aa: CASSFGVDEQYF
cdr3_nt: TGCGCCAGCAGCTTTGGGGTGGACGAGCAGTACTTC

v_call: TRBV6-1
d_call: NA
clone_size: NA
j_call: TRBJ2-1
cdr3_aa: CASRNPLDYNEQFF
cdr3_nt: TGTGCCAGCAGGAACCCCCTAGATTACAATGAGCAGTTCTTC

v_call: TRBV27
d_call: TRBD2
clone_size: few
j_call: TRBJ2-1
cdr3_aa: CASNDPGTSGSNEQFF
cdr3_nt: TGTGCCAGCAACGACCCAGGGACTAGCGGGAGTAATGAGCAGTTCTTC

v_call: TRBV15
d_call: TRBD1
clone_size: many
j_call: TRBJ2-7
cdr3_aa: CATSRDHAGGYEQYF
cdr3_nt: TGTGCCACCAGCAGAGATCATGCAGGGGGCTACGAGCAGTACTTC

v_call: TRBV7-2
d_call: NA
clone_size: few
j_call: TRBJ1-5
cdr3_aa: CASSLDLRDQPQHF
cdr3_nt: TGTGCCAGCAGCTTAGATCTCAGGGATCAGCCCCAGCATTTT

v_call: TRBV28
d_call: TRBD2
clone_size: NA
j_call: TRBJ2-7
cdr3_aa: CASRDLAGTAYEQYF
cdr3_nt: TGTGCCAGCAGAGACCTAGCGGGGACCGCTTACGAGCAGTACTTC

v_call: TRBV9
d_call: NA
clone_size: many
j_call: TRBJ2-1
cdr3_aa: CASSVVGSIDDEQFF
cdr3_nt: TGTGCCAGCAGCGTAGTGGGCTCGATCGACGATGAGCAGTTCTTC

v_call: TRBV7-8
d_call: TRBD2
clone_size: few
j_call: TRBJ2-7
cdr3_aa: CASSFSGTSYGEQYF
cdr3_nt: TGTGCCAGCAGCTTCTCCGGGACTAGTTACGGTGAGCAGTACTTC

v_call: TRBV5-6
d_call: TRBD1
clone_size: few
j_call: TRBJ1-6
cdr3_aa: CTSSPRTGGSALHF
cdr3_nt: TGTACCAGCAGCCCTCGGACAGGGGGTTCGGCCCTCCACTTT

v_call: TRBV28
d_call: NA
clone_size: NA
j_call: TRBJ2-7
cdr3_aa: CASERPFSYEQYF
cdr3_nt: TGTGCCAGCGAACGTCCATTCTCCTACGAGCAGTACTTC

v_call: TRBV30
d_call: NA
clone_size: NA
j_call: TRBJ2-7
cdr3_aa: CAWSVPAAYEQYF
cdr3_nt: TGTGCCTGGAGTGTACCAGCAGCCTACGAGCAGTACTTC

v_call: TRBV2
d_call: NA
clone_size: NA
j_call: TRBJ1-4
cdr3_aa: CASSEAPRIEKLFF
cdr3_nt: TGTGCCAGCAGTGAAGCGCCGAGAATTGAAAAACTGTTTTTT

v_call: TRBV28
d_call: NA
clone_size: NA
j_call: TRBJ2-1
cdr3_aa: CASSLGVSLNEQFF
cdr3_nt: TGTGCCAGCAGTTTGGGGGTCTCCCTCAATGAGCAGTTCTTC

v_call: TRBV7-9
d_call: NA
clone_size: few
j_call: TRBJ2-4
cdr3_aa: CATPRKTDKPSIAKNIQYF
cdr3_nt: TGTGCCACCCCACGGAAGACAGACAAGCCTTCCATAGCCAAAAACATTCAGTACTTC

v_call: TRBV3-1
d_call: TRBD1
clone_size: NA
j_call: TRBJ1-6
cdr3_aa: CASSQDLGQVDSPLHF
cdr3_nt: TGTGCCAGCAGCCAAGATCTCGGACAGGTGGATTCACCCCTCCACTTT

v_call: TRBV3-1
d_call: NA
clone_size: few
j_call: TRBJ1-2
cdr3_aa: CANSQERRGAYGYTF
cdr3_nt: TGTGCCAACAGCCAAGAGAGGAGGGGCGCCTATGGCTACACCTTC

v_call: TRBV4-3
d_call: NA
clone_size: NA
j_call: TRBJ1-2
cdr3_aa: CASSQDLGISNYGYTF
cdr3_nt: TGCGCCAGCAGCCAAGATCTAGGGATATCTAACTATGGCTACACCTTC

v_call: TRBV9
d_call: NA
clone_size: NA
j_call: TRBJ2-2
cdr3_aa: CASSVGTPPGELFF
cdr3_nt: TGTGCCAGCAGCGTAGGAACCCCCCCCGGGGAGCTGTTTTTT

v_call: TRBV12-3/TRBV12-4
d_call: NA
clone_size: NA
j_call: TRBJ1-5
cdr3_aa: CASSLRAGRQSQPQHF
cdr3_nt: TGTGCCAGCAGTTTACGAGCGGGAAGGCAAAGTCAGCCCCAGCATTTT

v_call: TRBV7-9
d_call: NA
clone_size: NA
j_call: TRBJ2-7
cdr3_aa: CASSLPLDRTYEQYF
cdr3_nt: TGTGCCAGCAGCTTACCGCTGGACAGAACCTACGAGCAGTACTTC

v_call: TRBV7-9
d_call: NA
clone_size: NA
j_call: TRBJ1-4
cdr3_aa: CASSPGWKGEKLFF
cdr3_nt: TGTGCCAGCAGCCCTGGATGGAAAGGCGAAAAACTGTTTTTT

v_call: TRBV12-3/TRBV12-4
d_call: NA
clone_size: few
j_call: TRBJ2-7
cdr3_aa: CASSWDYEQYF
cdr3_nt: TGTGCCAGCAGCTGGGATTACGAGCAGTACTTC

v_call: TRBV4-2
d_call: NA
clone_size: NA
j_call: TRBJ2-7
cdr3_aa: CASSQGRDSEVEQYF
cdr3_nt: TGTGCCAGCAGCCAGGGCAGGGACTCTGAGGTCGAGCAGTACTTC

v_call: TRBV18
d_call: NA
clone_size: few
j_call: TRBJ2-3
cdr3_aa: CASSPPRGLEHTDTQYF
cdr3_nt: TGTGCCAGCTCACCACCGCGGGGGCTAGAACACACAGATACGCAGTATTTT

v_call: TRBV4-3
d_call: NA
clone_size: NA
j_call: TRBJ1-3
cdr3_aa: CASSPAAGSSGNTIYF
cdr3_nt: TGCGCCAGCAGCCCGGCCGCCGGCAGCTCTGGAAACACCATATATTTT

v_call: TRBV6-4
d_call: NA
clone_size: NA
j_call: TRBJ2-1
cdr3_aa: CASSLNQNNEQFF
cdr3_nt: TGTGCCAGCAGTCTAAACCAGAACAATGAGCAGTTCTTC

v_call: TRBV14
d_call: NA
clone_size: NA
j_call: TRBJ1-3
cdr3_aa: CASSSRAIDSISGNTIYF
cdr3_nt: TGTGCCAGCAGCTCCCGAGCAATCGACAGCATCTCTGGAAACACCATATATTTT

v_call: TRBV5-1
d_call: NA
clone_size: NA
j_call: TRBJ1-3
cdr3_aa: CASSSGGRPGNTIYF
cdr3_nt: TGCGCCAGCAGCTCGGGGGGGCGTCCTGGAAACACCATATATTTT

v_call: TRBV28
d_call: NA
clone_size: NA
j_call: TRBJ1-5
cdr3_aa: CASRPGVGNQPQHF
cdr3_nt: TGTGCCAGCAGGCCAGGGGTGGGCAATCAGCCCCAGCATTTT

v_call: TRBV4-3
d_call: TRBD2
clone_size: once
j_call: TRBJ2-2
cdr3_aa: CASSQGLADNTGELFF
cdr3_nt: TGCGCCAGCAGCCAGGGACTAGCAGATAACACCGGGGAGCTGTTTTTT

v_call: TRBV6-2/TRBV6-3
d_call: NA
clone_size: few
j_call: TRBJ2-1
cdr3_aa: CASSENWMQFF
cdr3_nt: TGTGCCAGCAGTGAGAACTGGATGCAGTTCTTC

v_call: TRBV5-1
d_call: TRBD1
clone_size: NA
j_call: TRBJ1-1
cdr3_aa: CASSLTGTANTEAFF
cdr3_nt: TGCGCCAGCAGCTTAACGGGGACAGCGAACACTGAAGCTTTCTTT

v_call: TRBV6-1
d_call: NA
clone_size: few
j_call: TRBJ2-1
cdr3_aa: CASSVTVMAIGQFF
cdr3_nt: TGTGCCAGCAGTGTAACCGTTATGGCTATTGGGCAGTTCTTC